The 27 T cell receptor beta chains given below trace back to one sample, sequenced in a study of T cell responses to AZD1222 COVID-19 vaccine. TCRdb's copy holds only in-frame clones and misses some; the assay was immunoSEQ multiplex PCR. The sample yields approximately 150,000 clones, 90% seen once. Specimen: peripheral blood, collected 28 days after the second AZD1222 dose. These receptors all stem from an adult who received the AZD1222 COVID-19 vaccine.

V is TRBV25-1 and J is TRBJ2-7; D may be TRBD2 (6 bases). V was clipped by 1 base and J by 1 base, with 17 bases between them. The V gene's germline CDR1 is MGHDK and CDR2 SYGVNS. There are 17 residues in the CDR3. The CDR3 spells CASSESIPTRPSYEQYF. The CDR3 DNA reads as TGTGCCAGCAGTGAATCCATTCCGACTAGGCCATCCTACGAGCAGTACTTC.

The chain employs TRBV30 and TRBJ2-3; 12 nucleotides agree with TRBD2. The junction had 3 bases not matched to a gene; V was cut back by 5 bases and J by 3 bases. The CDR3 consists of 14 residues. Looked up from germline, CDR1 is GTSNPN and CDR2 is SVGIG (reference sequence). The CDR3 protein is CAWGLAGRTDTQYF. DNA of the CDR3: TGTGCCTGGGGACTAGCGGGGAGGACAGATACGCAGTATTTT.

The chain joins TRBV5-6 to TRBJ2-7, with 8 nucleotides matching TRBD1. Germline trimming cut 0 bases from V and 4 bases from J; bases unmatched to any gene: 6. The CDR3 is 15 residues long. The germline CDR1 and CDR2 sequences are SGHDT and YYEEEE. CDR3 residues: CASSLVGQDFYEQYF. The CDR3 region has the DNA TGTGCCAGCAGCTTGGTGGGACAGGACTTTTACGAGCAGTACTTC.

The chain combines TRBV28 with TRBJ1-6; a weak D match, TRBD1 (6 bases). There are 16 residues in the CDR3. Germline CDR1 MDHEN, CDR2 SYDVKM. V lost 7 bases to trimming and J lost 12 bases, with 25 bases between them. The DNA of the CDR3 is TGTGCCAGCACCGGGCTTCAAGGGGACACTACTAAACCCCTCCACTTT. This encodes CASTGLQGDTTKPLHF.

The V and J genes are TRBV18 and TRBJ2-3; 12 nucleotides line up with TRBD2. Trimming at V came to 0 bases and at J to 4 bases, leaving 5 bases not matched to a gene. There are 17 residues in the CDR3. Germline CDR1 is KGHSH and CDR2 is LQKENI. For the CDR3, the DNA is TGTGCCAGCTCACCACCGAGCCCTAGCGGGGGGGCAGATACGCAGTATTTT. Amino acid sequence: CASSPPSPSGGADTQYF.

The CDR3 DNA is TGTGCCAGCAGTTTGGGCAGGGGCCGGATCTATGAAAAACTGTTTTTT. Its translation is CASSLGRGRIYEKLFF. The chain joins TRBV6-2 or TRBV6-3 to TRBJ1-4; D perhaps matches TRBD1 (6 bases). V lost 4 bases to trimming and J lost 6 bases, with 18 bases between them. Germline V gene data show CDR1 as MNHEY and CDR2 as SVGEGT. The CDR3 spans 16 residues.

The V call is TRBV6-5, the J call TRBJ1-3; 7 bases fit TRBD1. Trimming cost V 6 bases and J 2 bases; bases outside gene matches: 4. The CDR3 totals 14 residues. Germline V gene sequence: CDR1 MNHEY, CDR2 SVGAGI. The CDR3 spells CASRLQGTGNTIYF. In DNA, the CDR3 is TGTGCCAGCAGATTACAGGGGACTGGAAACACCATATATTTT.

The chain is built from TRBV6-2 or TRBV6-3 and TRBJ2-7; no firm D call. The CDR3 loop spans 14 amino acids. V shed 7 bases and J shed 2 bases, with 15 bases lying between them. Germline V gene sequence: CDR1 MNHEY, CDR2 SVGEGT. The CDR3 protein is CASIPQLNAYEQYF. The CDR3 DNA follows: TGTGCCAGCATCCCACAGCTGAACGCCTACGAGCAGTACTTC.

The chain employs TRBV4-2 and TRBJ2-5, with D tentatively TRBD2 (5 bases). V was cut by 4 bases and J by 5 bases, with 5 bases left in between. Germline CDR1 LGHNA, CDR2 YNFKEQ. The CDR3 consists of 11 residues. The CDR3 region is CASSRGETQYF. In DNA, the CDR3 is TGTGCCAGCAGCCGAGGGGAGACCCAGTACTTC.

The rearrangement joins TRBV28 to TRBJ1-5, with D possibly matching TRBD1 (6 bases). The CDR3 is 13 amino acids. The ends were cut back, 10 bases at V and 6 bases at J, with 16 bases in the middle. Germline assignment: CDR1 MDHEN and CDR2 SYDVKM. In DNA form, the CDR3 reads TGTGCCACGAGGACAGAACGAGGTCAGCCCCAGCATTTT. Its translation is CATRTERGQPQHF.

The chain uses TRBV5-1 and TRBJ2-5, with D possibly matching TRBD1 (5 bases). V shed 0 bases and J shed 4 bases, with 16 bases lying between them. CDR3 length: 16 residues. Germline V gene data show CDR1 as SGHRS and CDR2 as YFSETQ. The CDR3 sequence is CASSLATRVGVETQYF. The CDR3 bases are TGCGCCAGCAGCTTGGCCACCAGGGTCGGAGTAGAGACCCAGTACTTC.

The rearrangement uses TRBV15 and TRBJ1-3; 8 bases match TRBD1. CDR3 length: 14 residues. After removal of 3 bases from V and 4 bases from J, the junction contained 2 bases not matched to a gene. Looked up from germline, CDR1 is LNHNV and CDR2 is YYDKDF (reference sequence). CDR3 sequence: CATSRTGVGNTIYF. In DNA form, the CDR3 reads TGTGCCACCAGCAGGACAGGGGTAGGAAACACCATATATTTT.

The chain is built from TRBV12-3 or TRBV12-4 and TRBJ1-2; 7 positions agree with TRBD1. V was pared by 1 base and J by 6 bases, with 2 bases of the junction left unmatched. This CDR3 contains 13 residues. Here the CDR3 reads CASSLGQGDGYTF. The CDR3 nucleotides read TGTGCCAGCAGTTTAGGACAGGGTGATGGCTACACCTTC.

The chain has TRBV5-5 and TRBJ1-5, with D unclear. Per germline, CDR1 SGHKS and CDR2 YYEKEE (reference sequence). The CDR3 is 14 amino acids. Trimming left V 0 bases short and J 1 base short, with 5 bases between. The chain's CDR3 is CASSLAGSNQPQHF. DNA of the CDR3: TGTGCCAGCAGCTTGGCTGGGAGCAATCAGCCCCAGCATTTT.

This chain uses TRBV24-1 with TRBJ1-2; D not resolved. V was clipped by 5 bases and J by 3 bases, with 15 bases between them. This CDR3 spans 15 amino acids. Germline V lookup: CDR1 KGHDR, CDR2 SFDVKD. The CDR3 DNA reads as TGTGCCACCAGTGGGCCGGGTGGGGAGGACTATGGCTACACCTTC. It codes for CATSGPGGEDYGYTF.

The chain couples TRBV5-1 to TRBJ2-5; 12 bases line up with TRBD2. The length of the CDR3 is 15 residues. V lost 2 bases, J lost 2 bases, and 1 base stayed unmatched. Germline V gene data show CDR1 as SGHRS and CDR2 as YFSETQ. CDR3: CASSFGLAGQETQYF. The DNA of the CDR3 is TGCGCCAGCAGCTTTGGACTAGCGGGGCAAGAGACCCAGTACTTC.

J is TRBJ1-3 and V is TRBV11-2; D gene unclear. There are 11 residues in the CDR3. The V end was cut by 1 base, the J end by 7 bases, with 2 bases between. The germline CDR1 and CDR2 sequences are SGHAT and FQNNGV. This CDR3 reads CASSLGNTIYF. CDR3 DNA sequence: TGTGCCAGCAGCTTAGGGAACACCATATATTTT.

The J gene is TRBJ2-1, the V gene TRBV5-4, with TRBD1 identical over 8 bases. Germline loops: CDR1 SGHNT, CDR2 YYREEE (reference sequence). The trim removed 0 bases at V and 5 bases at J, leaving 4 bases unmatched. This CDR3 is 15 amino acids long. DNA of the CDR3: TGTGCCAGCAGCTTGGTGGACAGGGTAAACAATGAGCAGTTCTTC. It translates to CASSLVDRVNNEQFF.

V and J are TRBV19 and TRBJ2-1; D not certain. Germline V lookup: CDR1 LNHDA, CDR2 SQIVND (reference sequence). This CDR3 spans 15 amino acids. V was cut by 1 base and J by 3 bases, with 10 bases left in between. The CDR3 is CASSIGQQHYNEQFF. CDR3 in DNA: TGTGCCAGTAGTATAGGGCAGCAACACTACAATGAGCAGTTCTTC.

This clone was seen more than once but under ten times. The J gene is TRBJ1-5, the V gene TRBV4-1, with a possible D match to TRBD1 (6 bases). The CDR3 length is 16 residues. V was cut by 0 bases and J by 4 bases, with 13 bases left in between. Germline values: CDR1 MGHRA, CDR2 YSYEKL. The CDR3 loop is CASSQDGLGQNQPQHF. Written as DNA, the CDR3 is TGCGCCAGCAGCCAAGATGGCCTCGGACAGAATCAGCCCCAGCATTTT.

The chain uses TRBV19 and TRBJ1-5; D call uncertain. Between the trimmed V and J ends, which lost 3 bases and 4 bases, there was a span of 13 bases. The length of the CDR3 is 15 residues. Germline lookup yields CDR1 LNHDA and CDR2 SQIVND (reference sequence). CDR3 DNA: TGTGCCAGTAGTATCGCAGGTAGAGCGAATCAGCCCCAGCATTTT. Residues: CASSIAGRANQPQHF.

The V call is TRBV6-5, the J call TRBJ2-7; D remains unclear. The V end lost 8 bases, the J end lost 2 bases, and 19 bases lay between the germline ends. Germline lookup yields CDR1 MNHEY and CDR2 SVGAGI. There are 15 residues in the CDR3. In DNA, the CDR3 is TGTGCCAGCTCCCTCGTTGGGCCTCCAACCTACGAGCAGTACTTC. It yields the protein CASSLVGPPTYEQYF.

V is TRBV2 and J is TRBJ2-1, with TRBD1 identical over 8 bases. The CDR3 consists of 13 residues. CDR1 is SNHLY, CDR2 FYNNEI, per germline. Unmatched junction bases numbered 6, after V lost 5 bases and J lost 9 bases. CDR3 in DNA: TGTGCCAGCAGTCTTGGACAGGGCCTTGAGCAGTTCTTC. The encoded protein is CASSLGQGLEQFF.

The rearrangement uses TRBV5-4 and TRBJ1-4, with D hard to call. CDR1 and CDR2 (germline): SGHNT, YYREEE (reference sequence). The ends were cut back, 4 bases at V and 8 bases at J, with 21 bases in the middle. This CDR3 has 16 residues. This CDR3 reads CASSRNLGGLGEKLFF. Here the CDR3 DNA reads TGTGCCAGCAGCCGGAATCTGGGAGGGCTGGGGGAAAAACTGTTTTTT.

The chain combines TRBV5-4 with TRBJ1-6; D may be TRBD1 (6 bases). This CDR3 spans 16 amino acids. The germline V gene has CDR1 SGHNT and CDR2 YYREEE (reference sequence). V lost 4 bases to trimming and J lost 5 bases, with 16 bases between them. The CDR3 nucleotides read TGTGCCAGCAGCAGATACGGGACAACTAATAATTCACCCCTCCACTTT. Its protein product is CASSRYGTTNNSPLHF.

This chain links TRBV2 with TRBJ1-4, with 10 bases fitting TRBD1. The V segment lost 7 bases and the J segment 3 bases; nucleotides outside the gene matches: 8. Germline V lookup: CDR1 SNHLY, CDR2 FYNNEI. This CDR3 region has 16 residues. The CDR3 nucleotides read TGTGCCAGCAAAAAGGGGACAGGGGCAGCTAATGAAAAACTGTTTTTT. This sequence encodes CASKKGTGAANEKLFF.

The rearrangement links TRBV7-2 to TRBJ2-2, with 11 bases that match TRBD1. The CDR3 has 17 residues. The V segment lost 4 bases and the J segment 1 base; nucleotides outside the gene matches: 5. The germline V gene encodes CDR1 SGHTA and CDR2 FQGNSA. Here the CDR3 reads CASSSQGTGGNTGELFF. CDR3 DNA: TGTGCCAGCAGCTCCCAGGGGACAGGGGGGAACACCGGGGAGCTGTTTTTT.